These 2 T cell receptor beta chains were sequenced from one sample in a study of blood T cell repertoires in COVID-19. Profiled with immunoSEQ multiplex PCR; TCRdb holds only in-frame clones, not every one. The sample has approximately 93,000 clones, approximately 88% seen once. Sequenced sample: peripheral blood. The receptors here all came from a man in his 60s with acute or convalescent COVID-19.

This sequence joins TRBV5-6 and TRBJ1-4; 7 bases align to TRBD1. V lost 0 bases and J lost 6; bases outside the gene matches: 8. This CDR3 is built from 16 residues. Germline CDR1 and CDR2: SGHDT and YYEEEE. The CDR3, as DNA: TGTGCCAGCAGCTTGGGGAGGACCGGGACAGATGAAAAACTGTTTTTT. Its protein product is CASSLGRTGTDEKLFF.

This clone was observed a few times. This sequence joins TRBV10-1 and TRBJ2-2; a possible D gene is TRBD2 (5 bases). CDR1 WNHNN and CDR2 SYGVQD come from the germline V gene (reference sequence). This CDR3 region has 16 residues. V lost 5 bases and J 2 bases, leaving 15 bases between the germline ends. The CDR3 coding sequence is TGCGCCAGCAGTCCTTCGGGATCAACCAACACCGGGGAGCTGTTTTTT. It specifies CASSPSGSTNTGELFF.